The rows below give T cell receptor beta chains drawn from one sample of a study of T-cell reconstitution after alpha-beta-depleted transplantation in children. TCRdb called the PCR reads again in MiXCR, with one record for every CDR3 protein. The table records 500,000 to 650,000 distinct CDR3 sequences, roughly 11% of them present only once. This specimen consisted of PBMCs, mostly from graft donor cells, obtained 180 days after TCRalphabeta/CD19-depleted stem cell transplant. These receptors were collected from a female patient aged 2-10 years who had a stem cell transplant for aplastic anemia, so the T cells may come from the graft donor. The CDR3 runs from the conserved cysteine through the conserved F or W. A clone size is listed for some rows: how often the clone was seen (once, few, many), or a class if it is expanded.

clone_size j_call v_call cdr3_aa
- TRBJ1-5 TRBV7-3 CASSLKGGQPQHF
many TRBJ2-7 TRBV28 CASSLGSEQYF
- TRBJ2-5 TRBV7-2 CASSLVPGPSGETQYF
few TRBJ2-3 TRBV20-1 CSARPENRGSTDTQYF
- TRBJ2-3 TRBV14 CASRQGTTHTDTQYF
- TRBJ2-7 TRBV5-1 CASSLASGQGAYEQYF
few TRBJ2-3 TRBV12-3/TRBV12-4 CASSFEGSTDTQYF
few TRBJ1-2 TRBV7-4 CASSPEGQPPYGYTF
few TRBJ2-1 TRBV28 CASSFWVAGGLDNEQFF
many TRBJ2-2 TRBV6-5 CASSYFRPPNTGELFF
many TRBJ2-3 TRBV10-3 CAISESKASGRPTDTQYF
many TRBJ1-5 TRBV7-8 CASSLALSGWGNQPQHF
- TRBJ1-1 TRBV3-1 CASSQDYRSEAFF
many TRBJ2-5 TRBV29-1 CSVPRLAGGPQETQYF
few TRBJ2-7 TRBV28 CASSLGRWGYEQYF
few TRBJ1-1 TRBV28 CASRLGTFRDMAAFF
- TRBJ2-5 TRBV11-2 CACGVRWEETQYF
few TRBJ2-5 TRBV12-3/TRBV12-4 CASSLFGTSGEATQYF
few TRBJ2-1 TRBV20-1 CSANQRGGGYNEQFF
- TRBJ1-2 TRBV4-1 CASSQDLGAPGYTF
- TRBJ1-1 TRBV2 CARGSEAFF
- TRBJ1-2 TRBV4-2 CASSQNPGEDYGYTF
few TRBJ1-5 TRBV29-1 CSAKGQGNQPQHF
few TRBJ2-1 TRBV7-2 CASSLEAGCEQFF
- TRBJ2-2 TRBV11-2 CASSQGLAGAANTGELFF
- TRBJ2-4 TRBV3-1 CASRADRGQNIQYF
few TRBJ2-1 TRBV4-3 CASSRNRLAGMYEQFF
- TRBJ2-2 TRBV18 CATSRQDPNTGELFF
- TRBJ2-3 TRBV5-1 CASSQPVITDTQYF
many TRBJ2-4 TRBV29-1 CSVETGRRVKNIQYF
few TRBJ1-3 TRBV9 CASSGGSERNTIYF
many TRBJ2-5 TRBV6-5 CASTPPHGRVETQYF
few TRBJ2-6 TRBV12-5 CASGLVPTGAGVNVLTF
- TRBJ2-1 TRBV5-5 CASSQRVVAGGYNEQFF